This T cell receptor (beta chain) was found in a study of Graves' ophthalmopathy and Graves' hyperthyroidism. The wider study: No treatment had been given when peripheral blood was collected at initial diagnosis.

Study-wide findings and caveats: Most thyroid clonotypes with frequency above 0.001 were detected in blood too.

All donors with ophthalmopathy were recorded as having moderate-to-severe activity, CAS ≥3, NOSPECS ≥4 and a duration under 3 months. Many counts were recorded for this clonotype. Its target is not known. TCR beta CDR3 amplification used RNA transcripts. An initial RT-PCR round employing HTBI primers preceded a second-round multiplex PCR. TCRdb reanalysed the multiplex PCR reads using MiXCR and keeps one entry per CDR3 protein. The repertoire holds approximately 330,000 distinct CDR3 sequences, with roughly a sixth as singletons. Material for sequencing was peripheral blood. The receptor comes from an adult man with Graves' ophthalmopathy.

The CDR3 sequence: CASSETSGGLGTQYF. The CDR3 DNA reads as TGTGCCAGCAGTGAGACTAGCGGGGGTTTGGGGACCCAGTACTTC. The chain has TRBV2 and TRBJ2-5, with TRBD2 matching over 12 bases. CDR3 length equals 15 residues. Looked up from germline, CDR1 is SNHLY and CDR2 is FYNNEI. Trimming cost V 3 bases and J 7 bases; bases outside gene matches: 6.